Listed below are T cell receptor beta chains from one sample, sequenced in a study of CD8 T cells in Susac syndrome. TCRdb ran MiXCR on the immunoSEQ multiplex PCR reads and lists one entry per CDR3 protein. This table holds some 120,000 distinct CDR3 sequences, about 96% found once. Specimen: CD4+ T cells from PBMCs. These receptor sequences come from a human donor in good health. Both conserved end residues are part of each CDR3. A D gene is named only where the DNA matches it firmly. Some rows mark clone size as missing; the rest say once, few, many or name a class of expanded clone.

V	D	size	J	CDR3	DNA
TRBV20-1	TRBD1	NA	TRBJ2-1	CSARGGTVYNEQFF	TGCAGTGCTAGAGGGGGGACAGTATACAATGAGCAGTTCTTC
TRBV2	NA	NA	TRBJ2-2	CASSEVRTGELFF	TGTGCCAGCAGTGAAGTGAGGACCGGGGAGCTGTTTTTT
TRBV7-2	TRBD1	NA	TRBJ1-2	CASSALQGAKGYTF	TGTGCCAGCAGCGCACTACAGGGGGCAAAGGGCTACACCTTC
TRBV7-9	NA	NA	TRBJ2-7	CASSLAGLSYEQYF	TGTGCCAGCAGCTTGGCGGGTCTCTCCTACGAGCAGTACTTC
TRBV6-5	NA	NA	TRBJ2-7	CASSYLTGGSEQYF	TGTGCCAGCAGTTACTTGACAGGAGGGTCGGAGCAGTACTTC
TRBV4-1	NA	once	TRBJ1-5	CASSQGGRISNQPQHF	TGCGCCAGCAGCCAAGGGGGCCGGATTAGCAATCAGCCCCAGCATTTT
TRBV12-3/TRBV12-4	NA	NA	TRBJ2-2	CASSLSGANTGELFF	TGTGCCAGCAGTTTATCGGGGGCTAACACCGGGGAGCTGTTTTTT
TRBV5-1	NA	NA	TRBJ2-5	CASSLSPGTQETQYF	TGCGCCAGCAGCTTGAGCCCAGGGACCCAAGAGACCCAGTACTTC
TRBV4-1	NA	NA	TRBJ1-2	CASSQDRLVRGNYGYTF	TGCGCCAGCAGCCAAGATAGGCTTGTCAGGGGAAACTATGGCTACACCTTC
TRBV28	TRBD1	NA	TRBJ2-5	CASSWGRQGTKTQYF	TGTGCCAGCAGTTGGGGGAGACAGGGGACGAAGACCCAGTACTTC
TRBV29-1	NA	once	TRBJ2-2	CSFRTQNTGELFF	TGCAGCTTTCGGACCCAGAACACCGGGGAGCTGTTTTTT
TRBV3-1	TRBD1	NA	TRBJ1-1	CASSQAVQGARTEAFF	TGTGCCAGCAGCCAGGCTGTACAGGGGGCGCGGACTGAAGCTTTCTTT
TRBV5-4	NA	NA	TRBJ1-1	CASSLPQKGYTEAFF	TGTGCCAGCAGTCTCCCCCAGAAGGGGTACACTGAAGCTTTCTTT
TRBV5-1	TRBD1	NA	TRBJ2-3	CASSRRGRDVAPLTDTQYF	TGCGCCAGCAGCCGCAGGGGGCGGGATGTGGCCCCTCTCACAGATACGCAGTATTTT
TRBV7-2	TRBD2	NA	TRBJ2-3	CASSLDGGRTDTQYF	TGTGCCAGCAGCTTAGATGGCGGGAGGACAGATACGCAGTATTTT
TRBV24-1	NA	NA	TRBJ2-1	CATSGGGYEQFF	TGTGCCACCAGTGGCGGAGGGTATGAGCAGTTCTTC
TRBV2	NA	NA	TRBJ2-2	CASSPQGLKNTGELFF	TGTGCCAGCAGTCCGCAAGGACTGAAGAACACCGGGGAGCTGTTTTTT
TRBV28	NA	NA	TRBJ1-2	CASISPSATNYGYTF	TGTGCCAGCATTTCACCTTCCGCGACTAACTATGGCTACACCTTC
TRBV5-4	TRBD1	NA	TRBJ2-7	CASSGKTGGHEQYF	TGTGCCAGCAGCGGAAAGACAGGGGGCCACGAGCAGTACTTC
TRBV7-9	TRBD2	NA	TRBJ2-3	CASSTLAGRSDTQYF	TGTGCCAGCAGCACTCTAGCGGGAAGGTCCGATACGCAGTATTTT
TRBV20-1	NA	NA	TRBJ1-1	CSARVDTEAFF	TGCAGTGCTAGAGTCGACACTGAAGCTTTCTTT
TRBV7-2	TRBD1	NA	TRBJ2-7	CASSYNGQGPYEQYF	TGTGCCAGCAGCTACAATGGACAGGGTCCCTACGAGCAGTACTTC
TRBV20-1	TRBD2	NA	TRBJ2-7	CSAPLAGVMVQYF	TGCAGTGCACCACTAGCGGGAGTTATGGTGCAGTACTTC
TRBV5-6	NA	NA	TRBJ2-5	CASSSGQLKETQYF	TGTGCCAGCAGCTCCGGACAGCTAAAAGAGACCCAGTACTTC
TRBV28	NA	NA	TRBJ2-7	CASSFPLGEQYF	TGTGCCAGCAGTTTCCCCTTAGGGGAGCAGTACTTC
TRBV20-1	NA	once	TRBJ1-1	CSARDARRNTEAFF	TGCAGTGCTAGAGATGCCCGTAGGAACACTGAAGCTTTCTTT
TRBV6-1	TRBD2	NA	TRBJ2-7	CASESGRAVNEQYF	TGTGCCAGCGAGAGCGGGAGGGCCGTCAACGAGCAGTACTTC
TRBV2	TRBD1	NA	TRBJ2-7	CASSRDREREQYF	TGTGCCAGCAGCCGGGACAGGGAGAGGGAGCAGTACTTC
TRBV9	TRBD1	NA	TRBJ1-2	CASSLRQGNYGYTF	TGTGCCAGCAGCCTGAGACAGGGGAACTATGGCTACACCTTC
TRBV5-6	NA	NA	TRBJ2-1	CASASLGPVIGQFF	TGTGCCAGCGCATCCCTGGGCCCCGTCATTGGGCAGTTCTTC
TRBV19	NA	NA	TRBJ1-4	CASSMQSTNEKLFF	TGTGCCAGTAGTATGCAATCCACTAATGAAAAACTGTTTTTT
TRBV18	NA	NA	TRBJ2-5	CASSPPSGRETQYF	TGTGCCAGCTCACCACCTTCAGGGCGGGAGACCCAGTACTTC
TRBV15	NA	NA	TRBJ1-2	CATSRDRRQWYGYTF	TGTGCCACCAGCAGAGACCGTAGACAGTGGTATGGCTACACCTTC
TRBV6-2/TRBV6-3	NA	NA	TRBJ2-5	CASSYRLARETQYF	TGTGCCAGCAGTTACCGCCTCGCCAGGGAGACCCAGTACTTC
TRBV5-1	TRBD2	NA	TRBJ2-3	CASSLVSGTGSDTQYF	TGCGCCAGCAGCTTGGTTAGCGGGACCGGGTCAGATACGCAGTATTTT
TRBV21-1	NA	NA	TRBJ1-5	CASTRGPRQPQHF	TGTGCCAGCACCAGAGGTCCCCGGCAGCCCCAGCATTTT
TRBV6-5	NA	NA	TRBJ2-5	CASSYSVFLYQETQYF	TGTGCCAGCAGTTACTCAGTTTTTCTGTACCAAGAGACCCAGTACTTC
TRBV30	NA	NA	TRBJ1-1	CAWSRTDNTEAFF	TGTGCCTGGTCCAGGACCGATAACACTGAAGCTTTCTTT
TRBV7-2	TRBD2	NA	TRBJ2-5	CASRGMASGRAWETQYF	TGTGCCAGCAGAGGGATGGCTAGCGGGAGGGCCTGGGAGACCCAGTACTTC
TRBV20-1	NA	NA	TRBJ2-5	CSARDGEETQYF	TGCAGTGCTAGAGATGGGGAGGAGACCCAGTACTTC
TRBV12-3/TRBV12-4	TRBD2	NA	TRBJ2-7	CASSPALAGGNEQYF	TGTGCCAGCAGCCCTGCCTTGGCGGGAGGGAACGAGCAGTACTTC
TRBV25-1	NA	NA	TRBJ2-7	CASTYAYEQYF	TGTGCCAGCACTTATGCCTACGAGCAGTACTTC
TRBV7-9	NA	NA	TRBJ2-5	CASIRDAAQETQYF	TGTGCCAGCATCCGCGACGCGGCGCAAGAGACCCAGTACTTC
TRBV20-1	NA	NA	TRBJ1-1	CSARDLGPQAFF	TGCAGTGCTAGAGATCTTGGACCTCAAGCTTTCTTT
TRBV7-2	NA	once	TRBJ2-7	CASSLAPPFLNEQYF	TGTGCCAGCAGCTTAGCGCCCCCCTTTTTGAACGAGCAGTACTTC
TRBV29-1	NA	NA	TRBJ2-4	CSVAELSGNIQYF	TGCAGCGTCGCGGAGCTATCGGGGAACATTCAGTACTTC
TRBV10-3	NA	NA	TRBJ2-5	CAISESETHGTQYF	TGTGCCATCAGTGAGTCGGAGACCCATGGGACCCAGTACTTC
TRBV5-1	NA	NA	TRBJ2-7	CASSPPLQSSYEQYF	TGCGCCAGCAGCCCGCCCCTACAGAGCTCCTACGAGCAGTACTTC
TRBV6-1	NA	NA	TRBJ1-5	CASSSLFQPQHF	TGTGCCAGCAGTAGCCTATTTCAGCCCCAGCATTTT
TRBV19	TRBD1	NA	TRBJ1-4	CASSIGQVGKLFF	TGTGCCAGTAGTATCGGACAGGTGGGAAAACTGTTTTTT
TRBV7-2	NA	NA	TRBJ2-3	CASSPKAGYTDTQYF	TGTGCCAGCAGCCCAAAAGCGGGCTACACAGATACGCAGTATTTT
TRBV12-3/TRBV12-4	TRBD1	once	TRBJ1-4	CASSSGTGLSTNEKLFF	TGTGCCAGCAGCTCGGGGACAGGGTTGTCAACTAATGAAAAACTGTTTTTT
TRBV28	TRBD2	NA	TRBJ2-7	CASTLGVAGRYEQYF	TGTGCCAGCACCCTAGGGGTAGCGGGAAGGTACGAGCAGTACTTC
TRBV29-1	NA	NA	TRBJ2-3	CSVLKGGDTQYF	TGCAGCGTTCTCAAGGGGGGCGATACGCAGTATTTT